These 13 T cell receptor beta chains were sequenced from one sample in a study of CD8+ T cells in alopecia areata. Sequencing templates came from extracted RNA that was reverse transcribed into cDNA. The assay was immunoSEQ multiplex PCR, and TCRdb's table has in-frame clones only and misses some. The sample lists about 150,000 clones, more than 75% occurring once. Here the sequenced sample was CD8+ T cells sorted from blood, taken at week 0. These receptor sequences come from a human donor with alopecia areata.

This clone was detected only a few times. The CDR3 reads CASSGDQETQYF. DNA of the CDR3: TGTGCCAGCAGCGGGGACCAAGAGACCCAGTACTTC. V and J are TRBV7-9 and TRBJ2-5; D ambiguous. The CDR3 contains 12 residues. Trimming took 5 bases from V and 0 from J, leaving 4 bases between them. Germline lookup yields CDR1 SEHNR and CDR2 FQNEAQ (reference sequence).

V usage is TRBV4-1 and J usage is TRBJ1-1; D not certain. The CDR3 totals 17 residues. Germline V gene lookup returns CDR1 MGHRA and CDR2 YSYEKL. The germline V and J ends were trimmed by 1 base and 2 bases, with 17 bases remaining between them. Written as DNA, the CDR3 is TGCGCCAGCAGCCAAGTTGGTTCGGGAGCGTTCAACACTGAAGCTTTCTTT. It yields the protein CASSQVGSGAFNTEAFF.

The CDR3 region has the DNA TGTGCCAGCAGCTTAGGGACAGCTGAAAAACTGTTTTTT. It encodes CASSLGTAEKLFF. The chain couples TRBV7-8 to TRBJ1-4; tentative D call: TRBD1 (6 bases). The CDR3 is 13 amino acids. The germline V and J ends were trimmed by 1 base and 7 bases, with 7 bases remaining between them. From germline, CDR1 is SGHVS and CDR2 FQNEAQ.

V gene TRBV7-2 combines with J gene TRBJ2-1, with 12 positions matching TRBD2. The CDR3 runs 15 residues. CDR1 is SGHTA and CDR2 is FQGNSA in the germline V gene. With V trimmed by 5 bases and J by 5 bases, 4 bases remained unmatched. The CDR3 bases are TGTGCCAGCAGCATGACTAGCGGGGGAGACAATGAGCAGTTCTTC. Translating gives CASSMTSGGDNEQFF. The variable domain in full, completed from reference TRBV7-2 and TRBJ2-1, reads GAGVSQSPSNKVTEKGKDVELRCDPISGHTALYWYRQSLGQGLEFLIYFQGNSAPDKSGLPSDRFSAERTGGSVSTLTIQRTQQEDSAVYLCASSMTSGGDNEQFFGPGTRLTVL.

The chain links TRBV9 to TRBJ1-1; D call uncertain. The CDR3 totals 13 residues. Germline CDR1 and CDR2: SGDLS and YYNGEE. The ends were cut back, 0 bases at V and 7 bases at J, with 10 bases in the middle. The CDR3, as DNA: TGTGCCAGCAGCGTAGATGACACAGATGAAGCTTTCTTT. It specifies CASSVDDTDEAFF.

The chain has TRBV19 and TRBJ2-1; D not resolved. Germline CDR1 LNHDA, CDR2 SQIVND (reference sequence). V lost 1 base and J 8 bases, leaving 12 bases between the germline ends. The CDR3 has 14 residues. Here the CDR3 reads CASSIAPGWYEQFF. The CDR3 DNA sequence: TGTGCCAGTAGTATAGCCCCCGGCTGGTATGAGCAGTTCTTC.

This chain uses TRBV19 with TRBJ2-3; D call uncertain. V lost 3 bases to trimming and J lost 3 bases, with 13 bases between them. Germline V CDR1 and CDR2: LNHDA, SQIVND (reference sequence). This CDR3 has 15 residues. CDR3 sequence (DNA): TGTGCCAGTAGTATTTCTGGGTCTGTTACAGATACGCAGTATTTT. Amino acid sequence: CASSISGSVTDTQYF.

At least ten counts were recorded for this clone. The V call is TRBV27, the J call TRBJ2-7; 7 bases fit TRBD1. J lost 10 bases, V lost 2 bases, and 11 bases had no gene match. The CDR3 covers 14 residues. The germline V gene has CDR1 MNHEY and CDR2 SMNVEV (reference sequence). Here the CDR3 DNA reads TGTGCCAGCAGTTTAACAAGCAACAGGGGTGATCAGTACTTC. It is translated as CASSLTSNRGDQYF.

The V and J genes are TRBV6-5 and TRBJ2-1, with a tentative D call TRBD1 (6 bases). This CDR3 is built from 14 residues. V was trimmed by 6 bases and J by 5 bases, leaving 14 bases between them. Germline CDR1 MNHEY, CDR2 SVGAGI. CDR3 nucleotide sequence: TGTGCCAGCAGAATACAGGGAACTAACAATGAGCAGTTCTTC. Protein: CASRIQGTNNEQFF.

The V call is TRBV27, the J call TRBJ2-5; 7 nucleotides line up with TRBD1. This CDR3 is built from 14 residues. Germline trimming cut 5 bases from V and 1 base from J; bases unmatched to any gene: 4. The germline CDR1 and CDR2 sequences are MNHEY and SMNVEV (reference sequence). CDR3 sequence: CASSPGTVQETQYF. The CDR3 coding sequence is TGTGCCAGCAGTCCAGGGACAGTCCAAGAGACCCAGTACTTC.

The chain is built from TRBV7-9 and TRBJ2-7; D unresolved. CDR1 SEHNR and CDR2 FQNEAQ come from the germline V gene (reference sequence). V was cut by 3 bases and J by 0 bases, with 9 bases left in between. The CDR3 contains 14 residues. CDR3 sequence: CASSFYASSYEQYF. The DNA for the CDR3 is TGTGCCAGCAGCTTTTACGCTAGCTCCTACGAGCAGTACTTC. The variable domain in full, completed from reference TRBV7-9 and TRBJ2-7, reads DTGVSQNPRHKITKRGQNVTFRCDPISEHNRLYWYRQTLGQGPEFLTYFQNEAQLEKSRLLSDRFSAERPKGSFSTLEIQRTEQGDSAMYLCASSFYASSYEQYFGPGTRLTVT.

This clone was found once. The V call is TRBV19, the J call TRBJ2-3; D is possibly TRBD1 or TRBD2 (5 bases each). In germline, CDR1 is LNHDA, CDR2 SQIVND (reference sequence). The CDR3 runs 14 residues. V gave up 5 bases and J gave up 3 bases, with 12 bases separating them. The CDR3 region is CASSPGTLTDTQYF. For the CDR3, the DNA is TGTGCCAGTAGTCCTGGGACCCTAACAGATACGCAGTATTTT. Full variable domain (rest looked up from reference TRBV19 and TRBJ2-3): DGGITQSPKYLFRKEGQNVTLSCEQNLNHDAMYWYRQDPGQGLRLIYYSQIVNDFQKGDIAEGYSVSREKKESFPLTVTSAQKNPTAFYLCASSPGTLTDTQYFGPGTRLTVL.

This clone occurred a few times. This rearrangement joins TRBV2 to TRBJ1-2, with D perhaps matching TRBD1 (5 bases). Per the germline V gene, CDR1 is SNHLY and CDR2 is FYNNEI. The CDR3 sequence is 12 residues long. Trimming removed 7 bases at V and 8 bases at J, with 14 bases between. Here the CDR3 DNA reads TGTGCCAGCAACCGAGGGGTTAGCGGCTACACCTTC. It encodes CASNRGVSGYTF.